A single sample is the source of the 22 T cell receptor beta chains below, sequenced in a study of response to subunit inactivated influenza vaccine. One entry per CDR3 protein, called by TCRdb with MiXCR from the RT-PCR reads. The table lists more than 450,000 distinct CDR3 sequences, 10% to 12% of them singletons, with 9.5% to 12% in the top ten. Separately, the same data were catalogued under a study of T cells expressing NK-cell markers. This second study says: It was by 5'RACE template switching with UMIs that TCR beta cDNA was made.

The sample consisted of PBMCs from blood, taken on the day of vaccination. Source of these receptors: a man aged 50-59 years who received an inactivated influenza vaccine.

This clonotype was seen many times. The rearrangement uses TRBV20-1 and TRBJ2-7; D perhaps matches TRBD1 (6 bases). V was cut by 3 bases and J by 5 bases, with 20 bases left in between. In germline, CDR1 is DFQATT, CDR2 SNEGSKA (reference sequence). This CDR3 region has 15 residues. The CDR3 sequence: CSARNPYTGRNEQYF. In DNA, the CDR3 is TGCAGTGCTAGGAATCCTTATACAGGGCGGAACGAGCAGTACTTC.

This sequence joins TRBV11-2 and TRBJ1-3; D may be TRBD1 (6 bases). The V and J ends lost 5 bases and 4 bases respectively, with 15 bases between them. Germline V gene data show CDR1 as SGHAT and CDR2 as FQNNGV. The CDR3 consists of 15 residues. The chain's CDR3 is CASSRGGAAGNTIYF. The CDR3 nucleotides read TGTGCCAGCAGCCGCGGGGGGGCAGCAGGAAACACCATATATTTT.

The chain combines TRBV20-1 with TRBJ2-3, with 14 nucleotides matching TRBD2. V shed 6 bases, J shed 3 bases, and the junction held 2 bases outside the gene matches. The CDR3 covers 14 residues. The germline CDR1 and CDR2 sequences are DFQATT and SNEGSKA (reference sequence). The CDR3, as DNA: TGCAGTGCGGGACTAGCGGGAGATACAGATACGCAGTATTTT. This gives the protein CSAGLAGDTDTQYF.

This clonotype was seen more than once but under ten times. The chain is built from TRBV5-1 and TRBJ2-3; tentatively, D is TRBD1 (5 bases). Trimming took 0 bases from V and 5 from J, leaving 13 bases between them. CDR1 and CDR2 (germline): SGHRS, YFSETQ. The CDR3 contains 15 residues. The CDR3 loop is CASSLVGRAGDTQYF. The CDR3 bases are TGCGCCAGCAGCTTGGTGGGCAGGGCCGGAGATACGCAGTATTTT.

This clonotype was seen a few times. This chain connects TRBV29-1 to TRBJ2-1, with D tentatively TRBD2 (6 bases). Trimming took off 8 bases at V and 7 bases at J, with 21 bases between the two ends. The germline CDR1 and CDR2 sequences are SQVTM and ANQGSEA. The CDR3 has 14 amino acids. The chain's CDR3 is CSLSSEMLLNEQFF. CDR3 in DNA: TGCAGCCTATCTAGCGAAATGTTGTTGAATGAGCAGTTCTTC.

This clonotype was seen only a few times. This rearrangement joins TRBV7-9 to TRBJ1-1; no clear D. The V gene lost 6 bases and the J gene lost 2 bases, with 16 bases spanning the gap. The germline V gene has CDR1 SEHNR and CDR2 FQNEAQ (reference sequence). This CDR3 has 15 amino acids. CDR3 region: CASRMKLRENTEAFF. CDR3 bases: TGTGCCAGCAGGATGAAGTTACGGGAAAACACTGAAGCTTTCTTT. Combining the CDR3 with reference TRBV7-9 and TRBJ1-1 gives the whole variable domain DTGVSQNPRHKITKRGQNVTFRCDPISEHNRLYWYRQTLGQGPEFLTYFQNEAQLEKSRLLSDRFSAERPKGSFSTLEIQRTEQGDSAMYLCASRMKLRENTEAFFGQGTRLTVV.

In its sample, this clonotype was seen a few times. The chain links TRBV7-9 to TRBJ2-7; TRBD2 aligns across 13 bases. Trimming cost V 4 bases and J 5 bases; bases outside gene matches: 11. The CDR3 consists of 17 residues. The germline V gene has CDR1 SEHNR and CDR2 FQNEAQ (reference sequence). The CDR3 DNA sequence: TGTGCCAGCAGCTCCCCGTTGACTAGCGGGGGGATAAACGAGCAGTACTTC. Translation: CASSSPLTSGGINEQYF.

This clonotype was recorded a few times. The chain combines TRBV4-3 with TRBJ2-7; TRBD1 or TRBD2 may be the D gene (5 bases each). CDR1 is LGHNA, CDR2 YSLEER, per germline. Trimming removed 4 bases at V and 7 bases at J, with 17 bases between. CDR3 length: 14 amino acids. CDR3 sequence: CASSPGTFLGEQYF. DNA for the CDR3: TGCGCCAGCAGCCCAGGGACCTTTCTAGGGGAGCAGTACTTC.

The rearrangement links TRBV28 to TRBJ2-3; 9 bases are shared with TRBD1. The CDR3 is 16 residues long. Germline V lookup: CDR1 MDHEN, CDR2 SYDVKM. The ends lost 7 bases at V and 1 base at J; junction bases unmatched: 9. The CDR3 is CASNTGQGYRTDTQYF. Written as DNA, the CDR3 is TGTGCCAGCAACACCGGACAGGGGTACCGCACAGATACGCAGTATTTT.

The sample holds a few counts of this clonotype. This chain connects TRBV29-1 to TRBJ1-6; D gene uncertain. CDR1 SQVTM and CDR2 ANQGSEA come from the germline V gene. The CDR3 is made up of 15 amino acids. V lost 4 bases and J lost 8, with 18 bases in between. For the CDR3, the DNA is TGCAGCGTTGCCGGGTTCCAATCCTCTTATTCACCCCTCCACTTT. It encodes CSVAGFQSSYSPLHF.

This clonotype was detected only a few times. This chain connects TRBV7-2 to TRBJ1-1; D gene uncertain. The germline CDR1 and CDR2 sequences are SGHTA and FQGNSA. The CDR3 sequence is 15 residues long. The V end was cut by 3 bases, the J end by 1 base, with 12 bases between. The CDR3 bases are TGTGCCAGCAGCTTCGGACTCGGAGGGAACACTGAAGCTTTCTTT. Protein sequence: CASSFGLGGNTEAFF.

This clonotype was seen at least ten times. The CDR3 DNA sequence: TGTGCCAGCAGTATCGGGCACGATCTTGAGCAGTTCTTC. It is translated as CASSIGHDLEQFF. V is TRBV25-1 and J is TRBJ2-1; D is unresolved. This CDR3 contains 13 residues. Germline V gene sequence: CDR1 MGHDK, CDR2 SYGVNS. Trimming removed 5 bases at V and 9 bases at J, with 14 bases between.

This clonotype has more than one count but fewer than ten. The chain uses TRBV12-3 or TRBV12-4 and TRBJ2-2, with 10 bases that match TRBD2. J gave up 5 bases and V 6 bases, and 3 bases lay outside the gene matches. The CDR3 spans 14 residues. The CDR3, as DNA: TGTGCCAGCAGCACTAGCGGGGAAACCGGGGAGCTGTTTTTT. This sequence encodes CASSTSGETGELFF.

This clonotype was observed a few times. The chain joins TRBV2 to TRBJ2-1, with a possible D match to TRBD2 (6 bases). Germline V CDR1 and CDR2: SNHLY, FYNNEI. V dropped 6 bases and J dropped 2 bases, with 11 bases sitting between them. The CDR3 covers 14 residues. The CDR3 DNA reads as TGTGCCAGCAGGCCTAGCGCAGCCTACAATGAGCAGTTCTTC. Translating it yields CASRPSAAYNEQFF.

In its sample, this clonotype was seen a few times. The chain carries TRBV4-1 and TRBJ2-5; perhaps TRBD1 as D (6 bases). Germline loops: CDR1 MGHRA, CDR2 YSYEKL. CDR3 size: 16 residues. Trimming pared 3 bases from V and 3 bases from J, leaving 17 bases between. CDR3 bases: TGCGCCAGCAGCCACCCGCTGCAGGGGCGAAAAGAGACCCAGTACTTC. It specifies CASSHPLQGRKETQYF.

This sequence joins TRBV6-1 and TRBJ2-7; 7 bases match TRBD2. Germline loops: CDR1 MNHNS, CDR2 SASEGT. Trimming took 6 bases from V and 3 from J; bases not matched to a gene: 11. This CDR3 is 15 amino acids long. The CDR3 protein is CASRAVPGGFYEQYF. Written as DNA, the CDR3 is TGTGCCAGCAGGGCGGTACCGGGAGGATTCTACGAGCAGTACTTC.

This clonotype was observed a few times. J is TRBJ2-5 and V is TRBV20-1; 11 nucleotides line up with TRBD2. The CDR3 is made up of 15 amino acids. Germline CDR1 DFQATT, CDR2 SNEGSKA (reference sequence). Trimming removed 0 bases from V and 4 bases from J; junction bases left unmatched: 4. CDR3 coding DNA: TGCAGTGCTAGAGATGGGACTAGCGGAGCAGAGACCCAGTACTTC. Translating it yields CSARDGTSGAETQYF.

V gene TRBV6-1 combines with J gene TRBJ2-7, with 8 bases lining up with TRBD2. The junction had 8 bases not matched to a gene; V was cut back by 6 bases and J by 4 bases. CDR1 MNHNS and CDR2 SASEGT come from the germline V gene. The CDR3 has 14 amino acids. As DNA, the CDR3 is TGTGCCAGCAGCCACGGGGGGGGCCAGTACGAGCAGTACTTC. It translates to CASSHGGGQYEQYF.

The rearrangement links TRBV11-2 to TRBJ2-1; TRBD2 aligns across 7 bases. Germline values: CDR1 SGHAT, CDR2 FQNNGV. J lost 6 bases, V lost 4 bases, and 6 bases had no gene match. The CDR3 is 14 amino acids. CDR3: CASSSSGTFNEQFF. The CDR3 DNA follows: TGTGCCAGCAGCTCTAGCGGAACCTTCAATGAGCAGTTCTTC.

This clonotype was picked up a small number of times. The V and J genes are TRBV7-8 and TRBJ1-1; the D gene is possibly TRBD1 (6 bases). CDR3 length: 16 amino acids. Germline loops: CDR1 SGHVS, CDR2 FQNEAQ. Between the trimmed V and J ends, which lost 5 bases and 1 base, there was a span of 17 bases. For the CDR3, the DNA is TGTGCCAGCAGCCCTGAACCCCAGGGGACGAACACTGAAGCTTTCTTT. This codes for CASSPEPQGTNTEAFF.

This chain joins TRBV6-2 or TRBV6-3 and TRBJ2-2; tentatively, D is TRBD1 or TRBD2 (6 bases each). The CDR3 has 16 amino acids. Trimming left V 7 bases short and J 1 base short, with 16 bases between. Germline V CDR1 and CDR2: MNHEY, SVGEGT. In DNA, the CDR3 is TGTGCCAGCACTTCCGGGGGCGGAAGGAACACCGGGGAGCTGTTTTTT. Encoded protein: CASTSGGGRNTGELFF.

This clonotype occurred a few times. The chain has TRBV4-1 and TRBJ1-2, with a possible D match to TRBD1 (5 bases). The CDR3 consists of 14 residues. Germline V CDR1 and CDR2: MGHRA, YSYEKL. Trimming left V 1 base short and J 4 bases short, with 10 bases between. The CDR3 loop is CASSQGGARYGYTF. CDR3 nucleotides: TGCGCCAGCAGCCAAGGCGGGGCCCGCTATGGCTACACCTTC.